This T cell receptor beta chain was obtained from a study of T-cell memory formation after mild COVID-19. On the study more broadly: TCR clusters showed largely donor specificity. Study-level results: A second wave of clones peaked on day 37, and their SARS-CoV-2 specificity went unconfirmed. Contracting clones localized mainly to CM and EM when CD4+ and mainly to EMRA when CD8+.

As for this clonotype: Its target is not known.

TCRdb re-called the 5' RACE reads through MiXCR, storing one row per CDR3 protein. The sample shows approximately 200,000 distinct CDR3 sequences, approximately 16% of them seen only once. V dropped 3 bases and J dropped 8 bases, with 15 bases sitting between them. The CDR3 has 14 residues. Germline V gene data show CDR1 as SGHRS and CDR2 as YFSETQ. The receptor was derived from an adult woman who had mild COVID-19 (a few samples of this study predate the infection). Cell type and time point are not known. This rearrangement joins TRBV5-1 to TRBJ2-1; D unresolved. Source material: PBMCs or a T cell subset sorted from them (not recorded which). The CDR3 is CASSSLTLSDEQFF. In nucleotides, the CDR3 is TGCGCCAGCAGCTCCCTCACCCTATCCGATGAGCAGTTCTTC.